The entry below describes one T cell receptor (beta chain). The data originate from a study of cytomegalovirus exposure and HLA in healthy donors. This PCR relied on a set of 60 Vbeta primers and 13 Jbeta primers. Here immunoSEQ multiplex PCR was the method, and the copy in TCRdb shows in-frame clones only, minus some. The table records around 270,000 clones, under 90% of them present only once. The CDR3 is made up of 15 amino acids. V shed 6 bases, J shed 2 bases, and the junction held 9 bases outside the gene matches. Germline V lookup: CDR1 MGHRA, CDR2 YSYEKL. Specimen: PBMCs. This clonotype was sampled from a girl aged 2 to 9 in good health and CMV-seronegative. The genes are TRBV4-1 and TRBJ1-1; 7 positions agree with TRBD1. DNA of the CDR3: TGCGCCAGCAGACAGTACAGGGGCTCCAACACTGAAGCTTTCTTT. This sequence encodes CASRQYRGSNTEAFF.